This T cell receptor beta chain was captured by sequencing in a study of blood T cell repertoires in COVID-19. Clones were read by immunoSEQ multiplex PCR, and TCRdb kept only the in-frame ones, dropping some. The sample lists about 96,000 clones, 70% to 90% seen once, with about 4.2% in the top ten. Trimming took off 2 bases at V and 5 bases at J, with 19 bases between the two ends. Germline V gives CDR1 SGHNT, CDR2 YENEEA. The CDR3 is 17 residues long. The J gene is TRBJ2-1, the V gene TRBV11-3; D remains unclear. The receptor was derived from a human donor with COVID-19, enrolled during active disease. The donor label of this sample is uncertain. The sequencing sample was made of peripheral blood. CDR3 region: CASSLNLNGALNNEQFF. CDR3 DNA: TGTGCCAGCAGCTTAAATCTTAACGGAGCCCTTAACAATGAGCAGTTCTTC.